This record concerns one T cell receptor (beta chain) sequence. This clonotype was recorded many times. There is no known antigen for this receptor. No base qualities exist here, and no much larger clone lies one base off it. The data are from a study of T cells in Graves' hyperthyroidism and ophthalmopathy (dated by TCRdb to about 2019). For the wider study: Peripheral blood was collected at initial diagnosis, before any treatment. Thyroid tissue and blood T-cell repertoires from roughly six Graves' hyperthyroidism patients were also compared in the study. To identify TCR V-J signatures that set the groups apart, the researchers used a discovery cohort of roughly 100 patients, made up of around 42 with Graves' ophthalmopathy and 55 to 65 with stable Graves' hyperthyroidism. Whether ophthalmopathy could be predicted prospectively was tested in an independent validation cohort made up of under 20 hyperthyroidism patients plus 17 patients who later progressed to ophthalmopathy. Following sampling, methimazole starting at 30 mg daily was given to hyperthyroidism patients, and high-dose intravenous methylprednisolone was given to ophthalmopathy patients. For training and testing, the 100 or so patients in the discovery cohort were randomly divided in a 7:3 ratio. TCR Vbeta CDR3 sequencing of some 140 peripheral blood samples (approximately 44 ophthalmopathy, 75 to 85 hyperthyroidism and some 17 progressor patients) is reported in the paper. The study at large found these results: No statistical method was used to set the sample size in advance, and investigators knew the group allocation. During validation, the model predicted progression to ophthalmopathy a median of approximately 6 months ahead of onset, with almost 71% sensitivity and under 85% specificity. Most expanded thyroid clonotypes (frequency above 0.001) were also detected in blood, suggesting blood repertoires may reflect thyroid immune responses. A 13 V-J signature model separated ophthalmopathy from stable hyperthyroidism, with roughly 88% sensitivity and approximately 81% specificity in cross-validation and 80%/75% in testing.

In the ophthalmopathy patients, disease was moderately to severely active, with a Clinical Activity Score of 3 or more, a NOSPECS grade of 4 or more, and a duration of less than 3 months. Patients with uncontrolled infections, other autoimmune diseases, pregnancy or lactation were excluded. Diagnoses relied on clinical symptoms, serum thyroxine and TRAb, thyroid ultrasound and orbital computed tomography. Ficoll-Paque density gradient centrifugation was used to isolate PBMCs from about 9.4 ml of fresh peripheral blood. Trizol reagent was used to extract total RNA, and RNA quality was then checked on an Agilent 2100 Bioanalyzer. TCR beta CDR3 regions were amplified from RNA transcripts. The first round of RT-PCR for the TCR CDR3 was performed with the HTBI primer set and the Qiagen OneStep RT-PCR kit. Libraries were constructed in a second round of multiplex PCR, after which size selection and purification were carried out. Paired-end sequencing of the libraries was performed with 100 bp reads on an Illumina HiSeq2000. For the original study's pipeline: SOAPnuke was used to process the raw data, removing reads that contained adapters or uncalled bases, had a mean Phred below 15, or lacked an exact match to the constant primer or identifier. COPE v1.2.5 was used to merge the high-quality paired reads, and each unique nucleotide sequence was defined as a clonotype. Clonotypes were aligned to IMGT TRBV, TRBD and TRBJ reference segments using MiTCR v1.1. Only V-J combinations with frequency above 0.0001, covering 99% to 99.2% of repertoires, were analysed. The TCS score was defined as the ratio of F50 (clonal expansion) to E x V (chaos), calculated using BLOSUM62-based TCRdist between CDR3 peptides within each V-J. Welch's t-statistics and random forest reduced around 510 V-J features to 10 to 15, which were used in a naive Bayes classifier (R e1071). TCRdb took the public reads, trimmed them with fastp at Q25, ran MiXCR for clone calling and kept in-frame beta chains. Rows are unified per CDR3 protein, each entry keeping the most common DNA and genes. These V and J calls originate from TCRdb's pipeline instead of the authors' own analysis. Counted in this sample were approximately 690,000 distinct CDR3 sequences; approximately 14% of them appeared once. The ten largest clones represent roughly an eighth of the sample.

This TCR was recovered from a woman aged 50 to 65 with Graves' ophthalmopathy. The sample was blood.

This receptor has the CDR3 CASSQDQGTEAFF. The DNA reads as follows: TGCGCCAGCAGCCAAGACCAGGGAACTGAAGCTTTCTTT. The chain joins TRBV4-1 to TRBJ1-1; a tentative D call is TRBD1 (5 bases match). The CDR3, cysteine through phenylalanine, is 13 amino acids long. The only DNA kept is the CDR3, 39 bases in frame from the first base. Taken from the germline V gene, the CDR1 and CDR2 loops are MGHRA and YSYEKL. V gives up 0 bases and J gives up 5 bases, and the segment between their germline ends measures 7 bases.